The rows below give T cell receptor beta chains drawn from one sample of a study of STAT5B mutations in CD4+ large granular lymphocyte leukemia. Assay: immunoSEQ multiplex PCR; the TCRdb copy retains only in-frame clones and omits some. The top ten hold 3% to 3.5% of the sample, which has around 27,000 clones, 65% to 80% seen once. Sequencing input: CD4+ T cells from blood buffy coats. These receptors came from a human donor in good health. CDR3s include the opening cysteine and the closing phenylalanine or tryptophan. Fields, in order: clone size, V gene, CDR3 protein. Size is omitted from some rows. Given values are once, few, many or a class for expanded clones.

NA	TRBV7-8	CASSLVGWTGNTIYF
NA	TRBV9	CASSVGSDAYNEQFF
NA	TRBV6-1	CASSAGNYGYTF
NA	TRBV5-1	CASSLAAGEQYF
NA	TRBV19	CASGRDNQPQHF
few	TRBV7-2	CASNIFGEYEQYF
NA	TRBV6-1	CASSVRDRAYEQYF
NA	TRBV28	CASSSFRTGTAEAFF
few	TRBV6-1	CASSERTAPYEQYF
once	TRBV9	CASSVASGGAYNEQFF
few	TRBV11-2	CASSSYEQYF
once	TRBV19	CASSRLAGVGYEQYF
NA	TRBV6-5	CASGLSSYNSPLHF
few	TRBV27	CASRPHGSNTEAFF
NA	TRBV6-1	CASNLVYNSPLHF
NA	TRBV5-1	CASSLGRDSSYNEQFF
NA	TRBV30	CSASRELVDTQYF
NA	TRBV5-1	CASSFRLDYEQYF
NA	TRBV5-1	CASSSPIKISGEGYNEQFF
few	TRBV4-1	CASSQVTGGIGDGYTF
NA	TRBV19	CASGVGSNEKLFF
NA	TRBV5-4	CASSFRAGGSTDTQYF
NA	TRBV19	CASSAPSETQYF
NA	TRBV4-3	CASSRLLAGESEQYF
few	TRBV12-1	CASSFATSGTYNEQFF
NA	TRBV6-1	CASRASGVNEQFF
NA	TRBV7-9	CASSLASGRGDTQYF
NA	TRBV25-1	CASSESDMNTEAFF
few	TRBV18	CASSPRQTDNQPQHF
medium-sized	TRBV7-9	CASSFSGINTEAFF
NA	TRBV6-6	CASSWVKGDTQYF
NA	TRBV4-3	CASSQAGTRNTEAFF
NA	TRBV29-1	CSVEPGAGNTIYF
NA	TRBV5-8	CASSLVNRNEQFF
few	TRBV5-1	CASRVRQGSEAFF
NA	TRBV9	CASSLRDEQYF